The rows below give T cell receptor beta chains drawn from one sample of a study of shared clonotypes between healthy human individuals. TCRdb's copy holds only in-frame clones and misses some; the assay was immunoSEQ multiplex PCR. The sample consists of about 2.4 million clones, approximately 93% of them appearing once. The sample comprised naive CD4+ T cells from PBMCs. Every receptor here comes from a man aged 18 to 29 in good health. Some clones in this sample may be carry-over from other donors' samples. CDR3s include the opening cysteine and the closing phenylalanine or tryptophan. Each record gives: V gene, CDR3 length, J gene, CDR3 protein.

TRBV6-6	12	TRBJ1-2	CASSYEGDGYTF
TRBV29-1	13	TRBJ1-4	CSVLRGQGEKLFF
TRBV5-1	16	TRBJ2-2	CASSSEGVASTGELFF
TRBV14	14	TRBJ2-7	CASSQRAGSEQQYF
TRBV10-3	16	TRBJ1-5	CAISSIRDSPNSPQHF
TRBV5-4	15	TRBJ2-6	CASRPGDSGANVLTF
TRBV28	15	TRBJ2-3	CASRSSGTSGNTQYF
TRBV27	18	TRBJ2-6	CASSLSVGHRSGANVLTF
TRBV29-1	16	TRBJ2-2	CSVVSASTENTGELFF
TRBV19	15	TRBJ2-4	CASSIAKTSEGIQYF
TRBV4-1	14	TRBJ2-7	CASSQRQGPYEQYF
TRBV7-9	13	TRBJ2-5	CASNDRVIETQYF
TRBV5-1	17	TRBJ2-1	CASSLALEGGTVDEQFF
TRBV20-1	10	TRBJ2-3	CSARGDTQYF
TRBV11-3	15	TRBJ2-3	CASSLGDRGGDTQYF
TRBV5-1	13	TRBJ2-7	CASSLRLGGEQYF
TRBV29-1	13	TRBJ2-7	CSVGAVRGTEQYF
TRBV7-2	18	TRBJ2-7	CASSSQDGTSGSPYEQYF
TRBV9	14	TRBJ1-2	CASSETGTATGYTF
TRBV11-3	14	TRBJ2-3	CASSRGGRTDTQYF
TRBV15	16	TRBJ2-6	CATSRALNSGANVLTF
TRBV27	16	TRBJ2-1	CASSFRGGARGTEQFF
TRBV11-2	14	TRBJ1-5	CASSLGGPDQPQHF
TRBV19	19	TRBJ2-4	CASSMRGRAGVYVKNIQYF
TRBV9	17	TRBJ2-1	CASSIRMDRDSYNEQFF
TRBV27	16	TRBJ2-1	CASSLGPYRRRNEQFF
TRBV7-2	15	TRBJ1-5	CASSLAGGPGQPQHF
TRBV14	17	TRBJ2-3	CASSQELLAESTDTQYF
TRBV30	15	TRBJ2-2	CAWRRTGLVTGELFF
TRBV5-1	14	TRBJ1-1	CASSLNQGDTEAFF
TRBV2	13	TRBJ1-1	CASSERWNTEAFF
TRBV5-1	16	TRBJ2-1	CASSVAGTGSYNEQFF
TRBV7-9	15	TRBJ2-7	CASSLNGGRTYEQYF
TRBV18	15	TRBJ2-5	CASSRERRVVETQYF
TRBV5-1	17	TRBJ1-2	CASSLVIGDILLYGYTF
TRBV9	14	TRBJ1-4	CASSVNGRGPTQFF
TRBV4-1	16	TRBJ2-1	CASSPWMLAGDDEQFF
TRBV28	15	TRBJ2-7	CASSLGTGWSGEQYF
TRBV5-1	15	TRBJ1-5	CASSLGRQLNQPQHF
TRBV5-1	14	TRBJ2-7	CASSFSGSIYEQYF
TRBV25-1	16	TRBJ2-7	CASSELGTSSSYEQYF
TRBV6-4	13	TRBJ2-3	CASRASGTDTQYF
TRBV7-9	11	TRBJ1-1	CASSRPEVAFF
TRBV28	12	TRBJ2-7	CASRTGGHEQYF
TRBV7-9	15	TRBJ2-3	CASSLEGGHTDTQYF
TRBV4-1	12	TRBJ1-4	CASSHAREKLFF
TRBV6-5	15	TRBJ2-1	CATTPGPGRNNEQFF
TRBV6-6	14	TRBJ2-5	CASRRGEGSETQYF
TRBV5-1	19	TRBJ2-7	CASSLVKGASSGKGYEQYF
TRBV20-1	10	TRBJ2-5	CSAIKETQYF
TRBV2	12	TRBJ2-7	CASRLESYEQYF
TRBV2	14	TRBJ2-2	CASSEAGGTGELFF
TRBV10-1	14	TRBJ2-2	CASTTGPAAGELFF
TRBV18	14	TRBJ2-7	CASGNLAGSYEQYF
TRBV19	14	TRBJ2-5	CASREAGGRETQYF